The clone carrying this T cell receptor (beta chain) rates as medium-sized (0.01 to 0.1%). This CDR3 contains 13 residues. From germline, CDR1 is MGHDK and CDR2 SYGVNS. These data come from a study of OX40 agonist ivuxolimab in advanced cancers. This table comes from immunoSEQ multiplex PCR, and its TCRdb copy is limited to in-frame clones, with some not included. This table has some 70,000 clones, more than 85% appearing once. The chain combines TRBV25-1 with TRBJ2-3; D is possibly TRBD1 (5 bases). The TCR was taken from an adult with an advanced solid tumor such as melanoma, head and neck, liver or kidney cancer. The sample in question was CD4+ or CD8+ T cells sorted from blood, obtained in a trial of the OX40 agonist ivuxolimab. The CDR3 region has the DNA TGTGCGACTGACAGCTCAGCCGCAGATACGCAGTATTTT. Encoded protein: CATDSSAADTQYF.